The 18 T cell receptor beta chains given below trace back to one sample, sequenced in a study of T cells in Graves' hyperthyroidism and ophthalmopathy (dated by TCRdb to between 2017 and 2020). Library construction relied on multiplex PCR. Instrument on record: Illumina HiSeq 2000. The TCR beta CDR3 regions were amplified from RNA transcripts. A first-round RT-PCR of the TCR CDR3 used the HTBI primer set with the Qiagen OneStep RT-PCR kit. Using fastp trimming at Q25 and MiXCR clonotype assembly, TCRdb reanalyzed the public sequencing data and kept in-frame beta chains. CDR3 protein sequences are deduplicated, and each keeps its most common genes and DNA. Here the sample has approximately 420,000 distinct CDR3 sequences; 15% occur a single time. About 30% of the sample comes from the top ten. Sequenced sample: blood. These receptor sequences come from a woman in her 30s with Graves' hyperthyroidism.

The chain uses TRBV20-1 and TRBJ1-5; the match to TRBD1 covers 9 bases. The CDR3 has 14 residues. The V gene end was trimmed by 4 bases and the J gene end by 1 base; junction bases not matched to a gene: 2. The germline gives CDR1 DFQATT, CDR2 SNEGSKA (reference sequence). CDR3: CSAKDRGSNQPQHF. The DNA of the CDR3 is TGCAGTGCTAAAGACAGGGGGAGCAATCAGCCCCAGCATTTT.

This clonotype was seen repeatedly, ten times or more. The chain joins TRBV5-1 to TRBJ2-7; no clear D gene. This CDR3 is 13 amino acids long. Trimming took 0 bases from V and 6 from J, leaving 10 bases between them. In germline, CDR1 is SGHRS, CDR2 YFSETQ. The CDR3 DNA sequence: TGCGCCAGCAGCTTGGAAGGGCTTGGCGAGCAGTACTTC. Its protein is CASSLEGLGEQYF.

Points on this clonotype: A much larger clonotype is one base distant, so this may be a read error. The gene calls are TRBV2 and TRBJ2-1; 7 bases fit TRBD2. The V gene's germline CDR1 is SNHLY and CDR2 FYNNEI. The CDR3 extends over 14 amino acids. This chain's CDR3 is CASNRGSSYNEQLF. The CDR3 DNA sequence: TGTGCCAGCAACCGCGGGAGCTCCTACAATGAGCAGCTCTTC.

DNA for the CDR3: TGCGCCAGCAGCCGGAGACTTAGCGGGAGCGAGATCACAGATACGCAGTATTTT. Translating it yields CASSRRLSGSEITDTQYF. The J gene is TRBJ2-3, the V gene TRBV4-1; 9 bases fit TRBD2. The CDR3 runs to 18 residues. After removal of 4 bases from V and 2 bases from J, the junction contained 13 bases not matched to a gene. Germline-derived CDR1 and CDR2 are MGHRA and YSYEKL.

Many counts were recorded for this clonotype. The V and J genes are TRBV12-3 or TRBV12-4 and TRBJ2-2, with 16 bases identical to TRBD2. The CDR3 contains 18 residues. The V gene end was trimmed by 5 bases and the J gene end by 2 bases; junction bases not matched to a gene: 5. The CDR3 DNA reads TGTGCCAGCAGTCCAGGGACTAGCGGGAGGGATAACACCGGGGAGCTGTTTTTT. Translated, it gives CASSPGTSGRDNTGELFF.

J is TRBJ2-5 and V is TRBV9; a weak D match, TRBD2 (5 bases). Trimming stripped 0 bases from V and 4 bases from J, with 13 bases between. The CDR3 sequence is 15 residues long. Germline V gene data show CDR1 as SGDLS and CDR2 as YYNGEE. CDR3 coding DNA: TGTGCCAGCAGCGTAGATCGGAAAGGACTAGAGACCCAGTACTTC. This sequence encodes CASSVDRKGLETQYF.

This clonotype was seen repeatedly, ten times or more. The rearrangement joins TRBV28 to TRBJ2-2; no firm D call. Germline assignment: CDR1 MDHEN and CDR2 SYDVKM. Trimming removed 6 bases from V and 4 bases from J, with 6 bases in between. The CDR3 sequence is 12 residues long. The CDR3: CASSLPTGELFF. The CDR3 bases are TGTGCCAGCAGCCTTCCCACCGGGGAGCTGTTTTTT.

The J gene is TRBJ2-7, the V gene TRBV7-3; 12 bases line up with TRBD2. Germline V gives CDR1 SGHTA, CDR2 FQGTGA. The V and J ends lost 5 bases and 4 bases, in that order; junction bases with no gene match: 9. This CDR3 has 16 residues. CDR3 in amino acids: CASSDRTSGNLYEQYF. The CDR3 coding sequence is TGTGCCAGCAGCGACAGGACTAGCGGGAATCTATACGAGCAGTACTTC.

This clonotype has ten or more counts. The CDR3 nucleotides read TGTGCCAGCGGAGACCCGGCGGGGACTAGCGGGAGGACCCAGTACTTC. Its translation: CASGDPAGTSGRTQYF. This chain joins TRBV6-2 or TRBV6-3 and TRBJ2-5, with TRBD2 matching 14 bases. The CDR3 is 16 amino acids. Germline CDR1 and CDR2: MNHEY and SVGEGT. The junction had 12 bases not matched to a gene; V was cut back by 8 bases and J by 7 bases.

Note on this clonotype: A much larger clone differs by one base, so this may be a read error. The chain has TRBV6-2 or TRBV6-3 and TRBJ2-7; D may be TRBD1 or TRBD2 (5 bases each). Germline-derived CDR1 and CDR2 are MNHEY and SVGEGT. This CDR3 has 14 residues. V lost 6 bases to trimming and J lost 0 bases, with 12 bases between them. Here the CDR3 reads CASRRGASSYEQYF. CDR3 sequence (DNA): TGTGCCAGCAGGAGGGGCGCGAGCTCCTACGAGCAGTACTTC.

The chain has TRBV9 and TRBJ2-1, with D hard to call. Germline CDR1 is SGDLS and CDR2 is YYNGEE. Trimming shortened V by 3 bases and J by 4 bases, and 11 bases separated the two germline ends. The CDR3 is made up of 14 amino acids. CDR3 amino acids: CASSGASQYNEQFF. CDR3 nucleotides: TGTGCCAGCAGCGGTGCGAGCCAATACAATGAGCAGTTCTTC. The complete variable domain, with remaining parts taken from reference TRBV9 and TRBJ2-1, reads DSGVTQTPKHLITATGQRVTLRCSPRSGDLSVYWYQQSLDQGLQFLIQYYNGEERAKGNILERFSAQQFPDLHSELNLSSLELGDSALYFCASSGASQYNEQFFGPGTRLTVL.

The chain combines TRBV6-2 or TRBV6-3 with TRBJ2-2, with D possibly TRBD2 on 5 matching bases. The CDR3 totals 14 residues. The V and J ends lost 9 bases and 0 bases respectively, with 11 bases between them. Germline V gene lookup returns CDR1 MNHEY and CDR2 SVGEGT. The CDR3 loop is CASDTGSNTGELFF. CDR3 nucleotide sequence: TGTGCCAGTGACACGGGGTCGAACACCGGGGAGCTGTTTTTT.

The chain joins TRBV19 to TRBJ2-6; D not certain. The CDR3 is made up of 15 amino acids. The V end lost 3 bases, the J end lost 0 bases, and 6 bases lay between the germline ends. The germline V gene encodes CDR1 LNHDA and CDR2 SQIVND (reference sequence). In nucleotides, the CDR3 is TGTGCCAGTAGTATTCAACACTCTGGGGCCAACGTCCTGACTTTC. As protein: CASSIQHSGANVLTF.

This rearrangement joins TRBV10-2 to TRBJ2-3; D unclear. The CDR3 length is 11 residues. CDR1 is WSHSY and CDR2 is SAAADI in the germline V gene. V lost 10 bases and J lost 5, with 10 bases in between. CDR3 loop: CATANQDTQYF. Written as DNA, the CDR3 is TGCGCCACAGCAAATCAAGATACGCAGTATTTT.

The chain carries TRBV20-1 and TRBJ2-5; 12 bases are shared with TRBD2. CDR3 length: 15 residues. In germline, CDR1 is DFQATT, CDR2 SNEGSKA (reference sequence). J lost 5 bases, V lost 6 bases, and 10 bases had no gene match. CDR3 bases: TGCAGTGCAAGCCCTAGCGGGAGGGCCGGTGAGACCCAGTACTTC. Translation gives CSASPSGRAGETQYF.

This clonotype came up many times. The chain has TRBV30 and TRBJ1-1; the D is unclear. V lost 0 bases, J lost 8 bases, and 13 bases lay in between. The germline V gene encodes CDR1 GTSNPN and CDR2 SVGIG (reference sequence). The length of the CDR3 is 13 residues. CDR3 residues: CAWSVRGFDEAFF. CDR3 bases: TGTGCCTGGAGTGTACGAGGTTTTGACGAAGCTTTCTTT.

The chain carries TRBV6-1 and TRBJ2-6, with a possible D match to TRBD2 (5 bases). CDR1 is MNHNS, CDR2 SASEGT, per germline. This CDR3 comprises 16 residues. Trimming pared 2 bases from V and 1 base from J, leaving 9 bases between. CDR3 amino acids: CASSEWPGSGANVLTF. DNA of the CDR3: TGTGCCAGCAGTGAATGGCCGGGATCTGGGGCCAACGTCCTGACTTTC.

This clonotype occurred many times. The chain is built from TRBV28 and TRBJ1-2; D is possibly TRBD1 (5 bases). This CDR3 spans 15 amino acids. Germline V gives CDR1 MDHEN, CDR2 SYDVKM. V lost 8 bases and J 2 bases, leaving 18 bases between the germline ends. The CDR3 spells CASLPSGGRNYGYTF. CDR3 in DNA: TGTGCCAGCCTCCCGTCCGGGGGAAGGAACTATGGCTACACCTTC.